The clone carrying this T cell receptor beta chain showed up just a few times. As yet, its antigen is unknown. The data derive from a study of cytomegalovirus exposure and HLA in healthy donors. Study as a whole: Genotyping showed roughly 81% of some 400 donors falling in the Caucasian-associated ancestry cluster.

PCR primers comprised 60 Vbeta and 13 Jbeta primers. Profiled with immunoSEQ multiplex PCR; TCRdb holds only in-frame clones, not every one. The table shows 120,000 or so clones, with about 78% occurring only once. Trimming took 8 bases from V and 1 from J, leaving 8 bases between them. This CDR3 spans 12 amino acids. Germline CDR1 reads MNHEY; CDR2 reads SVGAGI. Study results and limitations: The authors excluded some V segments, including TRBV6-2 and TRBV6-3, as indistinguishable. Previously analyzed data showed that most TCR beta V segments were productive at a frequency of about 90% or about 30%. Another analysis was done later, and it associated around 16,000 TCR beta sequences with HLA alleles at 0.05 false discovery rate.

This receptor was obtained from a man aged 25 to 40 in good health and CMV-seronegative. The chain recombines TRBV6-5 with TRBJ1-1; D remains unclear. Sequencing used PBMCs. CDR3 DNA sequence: TGTGCCAGCCGTCACGGGAACACTGAAGCTTTCTTT. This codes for CASRHGNTEAFF.